These 18 T cell receptor beta chains share one sample of origin, sequenced in a study of blood T cell repertoires in COVID-19. Profiling relied on immunoSEQ multiplex PCR, and the TCRdb table lists in-frame clones only, not all of them. The data contain tens of thousands of clones, 75% to 90% of them singletons. Sequencing was carried out using peripheral blood. Receptor source: an elderly woman with acute or convalescent COVID-19.

The J gene is TRBJ1-2, the V gene TRBV2; 10 bases agree with TRBD1. V gave up 0 bases and J gave up 6 bases; unmatched junction bases: 1. Germline V gene sequence: CDR1 SNHLY, CDR2 FYNNEI. This CDR3 comprises 14 residues. The CDR3 region has the DNA TGTGCCAGCAGTGAAGCGGGGACAGGGGATGGCTACACCTTC. Encoded protein: CASSEAGTGDGYTF.

This chain connects TRBV19 to TRBJ2-5; 8 bases line up with TRBD1. The CDR3 covers 16 residues. Germline CDR1 reads LNHDA; CDR2 reads SQIVND (reference sequence). V was clipped by 3 bases and J by 7 bases; unmatched bases: 13. CDR3 nucleotides: TGTGCCAGTAGTATCTCCCCAGGGGGCGTGAGAGCGACCCAGTACTTC. Its translation is CASSISPGGVRATQYF.

The chain recombines TRBV27 with TRBJ2-3; unclear D gene. The germline gives CDR1 MNHEY, CDR2 SMNVEV (reference sequence). The CDR3 is 13 amino acids. The V end was cut by 1 base, the J end by 4 bases, with 6 bases between. The CDR3 here is CASSLWLADTQYF. The CDR3, as DNA: TGTGCCAGCAGTTTATGGCTCGCAGATACGCAGTATTTT.

The chain links TRBV6-6 to TRBJ1-5; TRBD1 is a possible D gene (6 bases). The V gene lost 6 bases and the J gene lost 9 bases, with 12 bases spanning the gap. The length of the CDR3 is 12 residues. Germline V gives CDR1 MNHNY, CDR2 SVGAGI (reference sequence). The chain's CDR3 is CASRQDRPPQHF. CDR3 nucleotides: TGTGCCAGCAGACAGGACAGACCGCCCCAGCATTTT.

V gene TRBV20-1 combines with J gene TRBJ2-5; weak D call: TRBD2 (6 bases). There are 14 residues in the CDR3. Germline V CDR1 and CDR2: DFQATT, SNEGSKA (reference sequence). V was trimmed by 3 bases and J by 5 bases, leaving 16 bases between them. The CDR3 DNA reads as TGCAGTGCTAGTTCCGGGACTCATGAGGAGACCCAGTACTTC. It yields the protein CSASSGTHEETQYF.

The sample holds a few counts of this clone. The chain links TRBV7-3 to TRBJ2-7, with a tentative D call TRBD2 (6 bases). This CDR3 spans 14 amino acids. Per germline, CDR1 SGHTA and CDR2 FQGTGA. V was clipped by 2 bases and J by 3 bases, with 11 bases between them. The CDR3 is CASSLDGEDYEQYF. The CDR3 bases are TGTGCCAGCAGCTTAGACGGGGAGGACTACGAGCAGTACTTC.

Only a few counts were recorded for this clone. The chain combines TRBV4-2 with TRBJ2-1; a possible D gene is TRBD2 (6 bases). The CDR3 contains 17 residues. V was pared by 1 base and J by 5 bases, with 18 bases between. In germline, CDR1 is LGHNA, CDR2 YNFKEQ. CDR3 protein: CASSQGTVGGGNNEQFF. The CDR3 DNA follows: TGTGCCAGCAGCCAAGGAACTGTGGGGGGTGGTAACAATGAGCAGTTCTTC.

The genes are TRBV24-1 and TRBJ2-1, with 8 bases lining up with TRBD2. The V gene end was trimmed by 4 bases and the J gene end by 4 bases; junction bases not matched to a gene: 8. This CDR3 has 16 amino acids. CDR1 and CDR2 from the germline V gene are KGHDR and SFDVKD. In DNA, the CDR3 is TGTGCCACCAGTGACCCGGGACTAGGGGGGTACAATGAGCAGTTCTTC. As protein: CATSDPGLGGYNEQFF.

This chain links TRBV12-3 or TRBV12-4 with TRBJ1-1; D is undetermined. V was cut by 9 bases and J by 4 bases, with 15 bases left in between. The CDR3 consists of 13 residues. The CDR3 protein is CARGRREGTEAFF. CDR3 coding DNA: TGTGCCAGAGGCAGGAGGGAGGGCACTGAAGCTTTCTTT.

J is TRBJ2-3 and V is TRBV10-3, with 11 bases fitting TRBD2. J gave up 4 bases and V 10 bases, and 13 bases lay outside the gene matches. The CDR3 has 16 amino acids. Germline loops: CDR1 ENHRY, CDR2 SYGVKD. CDR3 sequence reads: CATRKTGTSGSDTQYF. The CDR3 DNA reads TGTGCCACAAGAAAAACCGGGACTAGCGGCTCAGATACGCAGTATTTT.

The rearrangement links TRBV3-1 (or the pseudogene TRBV3-2) to TRBJ1-1, with TRBD1 as a possible D gene (6 bases). Trimming cost V 2 bases and J 4 bases, with 11 bases left between them. Germline V gene lookup returns CDR1 LGHDT and CDR2 YNNKEL (reference sequence). This CDR3 is built from 14 residues. CDR3 loop: CASSQYGRGTEAFF. CDR3 nucleotide sequence: TGTGCCAGCAGCCAATATGGCAGGGGCACTGAAGCTTTCTTT.

The chain links TRBV3-1 (or the pseudogene TRBV3-2) to TRBJ2-5; 9 bases map to TRBD2. The CDR3 has 15 residues. The germline gives CDR1 LGHDT, CDR2 YNNKEL (reference sequence). V dropped 6 bases and J dropped 4; count of bases not matched to a gene: 9. The CDR3 region is CASRFLAGDRETQYF. CDR3 nucleotide sequence: TGTGCCAGCAGATTCTTAGCGGGGGACCGAGAGACCCAGTACTTC.

This chain uses TRBV21-1 with TRBJ1-1. TRBV21-1 is described as a pseudogene. The CDR3 loop spans 14 amino acids. The DNA of the CDR3 is TGTGCCAGCAGCCATAACCCCATAGACACTGAAGCTTTCTTT. The encoded protein is CASSHNPIDTEAFF.

The rearrangement links TRBV30 to TRBJ1-5; D is perhaps TRBD1 (6 bases). Germline assignment: CDR1 GTSNPN and CDR2 SVGIG (reference sequence). The CDR3 runs to 15 residues. The V end was cut by 3 bases, the J end by 6 bases, with 18 bases between. The CDR3: CAWSKQQGWGQPQHF. The CDR3 coding sequence is TGTGCCTGGAGCAAACAACAGGGTTGGGGTCAGCCCCAGCATTTT. Variable domain in full (rest from reference TRBV30 and TRBJ1-5): SQTIHQWPATLVQPVGSPLSLECTVEGTSNPNLYWYRQAAGRGLQLLFYSVGIGQISSEVPQNLSASRPQDRQFILSSKKLLLSDSGFYLCAWSKQQGWGQPQHFGDGTRLSIL.

This chain links TRBV2 with TRBJ2-5; 9 nucleotides align to TRBD2. Losses at the gene ends were 2 bases for V and 7 bases for J; bases not matched to a gene: 8. Germline V CDR1 and CDR2: SNHLY, FYNNEI. This CDR3 is 15 amino acids long. CDR3: CASSELAGGLGTQYF. In DNA, the CDR3 is TGTGCCAGCAGTGAACTCGCGGGGGGGCTCGGGACCCAGTACTTC.

V usage is TRBV5-1 and J usage is TRBJ2-7; no reliable D call. Germline V CDR1 and CDR2: SGHRS, YFSETQ. V dropped 0 bases and J dropped 1 base, with 11 bases sitting between them. There are 15 residues in the CDR3. In nucleotides, the CDR3 is TGCGCCAGCAGCTTGGACAGCCCGTCATCCTACGAGCAGTACTTC. It encodes CASSLDSPSSYEQYF.

This chain links TRBV5-1 with TRBJ2-5; TRBD1 agrees at 10 bases. This CDR3 is 15 amino acids long. Germline CDR1 reads SGHRS; CDR2 reads YFSETQ. V gave up 3 bases and J gave up 4 bases; unmatched junction bases: 6. CDR3: CASSSTGGVSETQYF. In DNA, the CDR3 is TGCGCCAGCAGCTCGACAGGGGGCGTCTCAGAGACCCAGTACTTC.

The gene calls are TRBV30 and TRBJ1-5, with D perhaps matching TRBD1 (5 bases). The V gene's germline CDR1 is GTSNPN and CDR2 SVGIG (reference sequence). The CDR3 contains 14 residues. V dropped 0 bases and J dropped 2 bases, with 8 bases sitting between them. CDR3: CAWSVGGGNQPQHF. The CDR3 bases are TGTGCCTGGAGTGTGGGGGGTGGCAATCAGCCCCAGCATTTT.